These T cell receptor beta chains were read from a single sample in a study of blood T cell repertoires in COVID-19. Only in-frame clones appear in the TCRdb table, and some are missing; sequencing was by immunoSEQ multiplex PCR. The sample shows fewer than 85,000 clones, over 70% of them seen only once. Sequenced sample: peripheral blood. The receptors stem from a woman between 70 and 85 years old with acute or convalescent COVID-19. Both conserved end residues are part of each CDR3. A D gene is named only where the DNA matches it firmly. Rows give clone size only sometimes, using once, few, many, or a class for an expanded clone.

CASSPAGLAGGEQYF	TGTGCCAGCTCACCAGCGGGACTAGCGGGGGGCGAGCAGTACTTC	TRBV18	TRBJ2-7	NA	TRBD2
CASSWDTSHGYTF	TGCGCCAGCAGCTGGGACACGAGTCATGGCTACACCTTC	TRBV5-1	TRBJ1-2	NA	NA
CASSPRIGLADTGELFF	TGTGCCAGCAGCCCCCGTATCGGACTAGCGGACACCGGGGAGCTGTTTTTT	TRBV11-2	TRBJ2-2	NA	TRBD2
CASSLGLAGVEQFF	TGTGCCAGCAGCTTAGGTCTAGCGGGCGTAGAGCAGTTCTTC	TRBV7-2	TRBJ2-1	few	TRBD2
CASSSFGTGNTEAFF	TGCGCCAGCAGCTCCTTCGGGACAGGGAACACTGAAGCTTTCTTT	TRBV5-1	TRBJ1-1	NA	TRBD1
CASSAYRDTPGELFF	TGTGCCAGCAGCGCTTACCGGGATACACCCGGGGAGCTGTTTTTT	TRBV5-4	TRBJ2-2	medium-sized	NA
CSVGWREETQYF	TGCAGCGTTGGGTGGAGGGAAGAGACCCAGTACTTC	TRBV29-1	TRBJ2-5	once	NA
CASSHFAGTVNTEAFF	TGTGCCAGTAGTCATTTCGCCGGGACAGTGAACACTGAAGCTTTCTTT	TRBV19	TRBJ1-1	NA	TRBD1
CASSLAQGNSPLHF	TGTGCCAGCAGCTTAGCACAGGGAAATTCACCCCTCCACTTT	TRBV7-6	TRBJ1-6	NA	NA
CASIAWAGGRQVEQYF	TGTGCCAGCATAGCTTGGGCGGGAGGGCGACAAGTCGAGCAGTACTTC	TRBV27	TRBJ2-7	NA	TRBD2
CASSSPLVRGYGYTF	TGTGCCAGCAGTAGCCCCTTAGTAAGGGGATATGGCTACACCTTC	TRBV28	TRBJ1-2	NA	NA
CASSSSSGGGYEQYF	TGTGCCAGCAGCTCATCTTCGGGCGGGGGCTACGAGCAGTACTTC	TRBV5-6	TRBJ2-7	NA	TRBD2
CATSRGTGGDYGYTF	TGTGCCACCAGCAGAGGGACAGGGGGGGACTATGGCTACACCTTC	TRBV15	TRBJ1-2	NA	TRBD1
CASKRTANNEQFF	TGTGCCAGCAAAAGGACAGCCAACAATGAGCAGTTCTTC	TRBV2	TRBJ2-1	NA	NA
CASSWNRPSLAETQYF	TGTGCCAGCAGCTGGAACAGACCATCACTGGCCGAGACCCAGTACTTC	TRBV7-2	TRBJ2-5	NA	NA
CASSQVGTGRYYTF	TGTGCCAGCAGCCAAGTTGGCACAGGGCGGTACTACACCTTC	TRBV3-1/TRBV3-2	TRBJ1-2	NA	NA
CASSMSQRGGGTGELFF	TGTGCCAGTAGTATGAGCCAGCGGGGGGGCGGCACCGGGGAGCTGTTTTTT	TRBV19	TRBJ2-2	NA	TRBD2
CASSFLAGGEEAYNEQFF	TGTGCCAGCAGCTTTTTAGCGGGAGGGGAGGAGGCCTACAATGAGCAGTTCTTC	TRBV7-6	TRBJ2-1	NA	TRBD2
CASKRGYRDSYEQYF	TGTGCCAGTAAAAGAGGCTACAGGGACTCCTACGAGCAGTACTTC	TRBV19	TRBJ2-7	NA	NA
CASSQIQGGTGELFF	TGTGCCAGCAGCCAGATACAGGGGGGCACCGGGGAGCTGTTTTTT	TRBV14	TRBJ2-2	NA	TRBD1
CASSVTGANVLTF	TGTGCCAGTAGTGTTACTGGGGCCAACGTCCTGACTTTC	TRBV19	TRBJ2-6	NA	NA
CASSEDVREGSPLHF	TGTGCCAGCAGTGAAGATGTCAGGGAGGGCTCACCCCTCCACTTT	TRBV6-1	TRBJ1-6	NA	NA
CASSALTSGDTDTQYF	TGTGCCAGCAGCGCCTTGACTAGCGGGGACACAGATACGCAGTATTTT	TRBV7-8	TRBJ2-3	NA	TRBD2
CASSPLRGARLGTGELFF	TGTGCCAGCAGTCCCCTGCGGGGGGCGCGACTTGGGACCGGGGAGCTGTTTTTT	TRBV11-2	TRBJ2-2	NA	TRBD2
CASSALPGGSPYYGYTF	TGTGCCAGCAGTGCGTTACCAGGGGGTAGCCCCTACTATGGCTACACCTTC	TRBV6-1	TRBJ1-2	NA	TRBD1
CASSLGWETGELFF	TGTGCCAGCAGCCTCGGGTGGGAGACCGGGGAGCTGTTTTTT	TRBV3-1/TRBV3-2	TRBJ2-2	few	NA
CASSEQGSAEQYF	TGTGCCAGCAGTGAACAGGGTTCCGCCGAGCAGTACTTC	TRBV6-1	TRBJ2-7	NA	NA
CASSEAGQGRQPQHF	TGTGCCAGCAGTGAGGCTGGACAGGGTAGACAGCCCCAGCATTTT	TRBV6-1	TRBJ1-5	few	TRBD1
CASSHPDRGDGELFF	TGTGCCAGCAGCCACCCGGACAGGGGTGACGGGGAGCTGTTTTTT	TRBV7-8	TRBJ2-2	NA	TRBD1
CASSVSQVYYGYTF	TGTGCCAGCAGCGTTTCACAGGTTTACTATGGCTACACCTTC	TRBV7-9	TRBJ1-2	NA	NA
CASSNYLGNQPQHF	TGTGCCAGCAGTAATTATCTTGGCAATCAGCCCCAGCATTTT	TRBV6-5	TRBJ1-5	NA	NA
CASSKSGGQETQYF	TGCGCCAGCAGCAAGTCAGGGGGCCAAGAGACCCAGTACTTC	TRBV5-1	TRBJ2-5	NA	TRBD1
CASSRGRGTDTQYF	TGTGCCAGCAGCCGGGGCAGGGGAACAGATACGCAGTATTTT	TRBV7-9	TRBJ2-3	NA	NA
CASRSKGVYNEQFF	TGTGCCAGCAGATCTAAGGGGGTTTACAATGAGCAGTTCTTC	TRBV5-8	TRBJ2-1	NA	NA
CASSQEPQAGSGYTF	TGCGCCAGCAGCCAAGAGCCCCAGGCTGGGAGTGGCTACACCTTC	TRBV4-3	TRBJ1-2	NA	NA
CASSQGPGDQETQYF	TGTGCCAGCAGCCAAGGCCCGGGAGACCAAGAGACCCAGTACTTC	TRBV3-1/TRBV3-2	TRBJ2-5	NA	NA
CASSIFGDRGDTGELFF	TGTGCCAGTAGTATCTTCGGAGACAGGGGGGACACCGGGGAGCTGTTTTTT	TRBV19	TRBJ2-2	NA	TRBD1
CASSLETSLRNEQFF	TGTGCCAGCAGTTTGGAGACTAGTCTTCGGAATGAGCAGTTCTTC	TRBV27	TRBJ2-1	few	NA
CATEDRAVSGNTIYF	TGTGCCACAGAGGACAGGGCCGTCTCTGGAAACACCATATATTTT	TRBV2	TRBJ1-3	few	TRBD1
CASSFRGRTYTDTQYF	TGTGCCAGTAGTTTCCGCGGGAGGACCTACACAGATACGCAGTATTTT	TRBV19	TRBJ2-3	NA	TRBD2
CASSQAPGGGANVLTF	TGCGCCAGCAGCCAAGCCCCAGGGGGTGGGGCCAACGTCCTGACTTTC	TRBV4-3	TRBJ2-6	once	TRBD1
CASSVSATNEKLFF	TGTGCCAGCAGCGTGAGTGCAACTAATGAAAAACTGTTTTTT	TRBV9	TRBJ1-4	NA	NA
CASSPVGGESSYEQYF	TGTGCCAGCAGCCCCGTAGGCGGAGAGAGCTCCTACGAGCAGTACTTC	TRBV7-2	TRBJ2-7	NA	NA
CASGPSSGNTIYF	TGTGCCAGTGGGCCCTCGTCTGGAAACACCATATATTTT	TRBV19	TRBJ1-3	NA	NA
CATSRDRQGFQPQHF	TGTGCCACCAGCAGAGATCGACAGGGGTTTCAGCCCCAGCATTTT	TRBV15	TRBJ1-5	NA	TRBD1
CASTGQPNTEAFF	TGTGCCAGCACCGGACAGCCGAACACTGAAGCTTTCTTT	TRBV2	TRBJ1-1	NA	NA
CASTGTGASYEQYF	TGTGCCAGTACCGGGACAGGGGCGTCCTACGAGCAGTACTTC	TRBV28	TRBJ2-7	NA	TRBD1
CASSSPGQGPSSTDTQYF	TGCGCCAGCAGCTCGCCGGGACAGGGCCCGAGTAGCACAGATACGCAGTATTTT	TRBV5-1	TRBJ2-3	NA	TRBD1
CASSQGPGLITGELFF	TGTGCCAGCAGCCAAGGCCCGGGACTTATCACCGGGGAGCTGTTTTTT	TRBV3-1/TRBV3-2	TRBJ2-2	NA	NA
CASSSDSRNTIYF	TGTGCCAGCAGTTCGGACAGCCGAAACACCATATATTTT	TRBV12-3/TRBV12-4	TRBJ1-3	NA	NA
CASSPFEGRTSEQYF	TGTGCCAGCAGTCCGTTTGAGGGGAGGACCTCCGAGCAGTACTTC	TRBV6-5	TRBJ2-7	NA	NA
CASSLAARTGQETQYF	TGCGCCAGCAGCTTGGCTGCCCGGACAGGGCAAGAGACCCAGTACTTC	TRBV5-1	TRBJ2-5	NA	TRBD1
CASSDNSYNSPLHF	TGTGCCAGCAGTGACAACTCCTATAATTCACCCCTCCACTTT	TRBV6-2/TRBV6-3	TRBJ1-6	NA	NA
CATRQGIADTQYF	TGTGCCACCAGGCAGGGAATTGCAGATACGCAGTATTTT	TRBV15	TRBJ2-3	once	NA
CATGRDAMNTEAFF	TGTGCCACTGGGAGGGATGCTATGAACACTGAAGCTTTCTTT	TRBV6-5	TRBJ1-1	NA	NA
CASSLDSSLAKNIQYF	TGCGCCAGCAGCTTGGACAGTTCTCTAGCCAAAAACATTCAGTACTTC	TRBV5-1	TRBJ2-4	once	NA
CASSRIGGNNQPQHF	TGTGCCAGCAGTCGGATAGGGGGAAACAATCAGCCCCAGCATTTT	TRBV28	TRBJ1-5	once	NA
CAWRTGGANGELFF	TGTGCCTGGCGGACAGGGGGCGCAAACGGGGAGCTGTTTTTT	TRBV30	TRBJ2-2	NA	TRBD1
CASSEQWLAATGELFF	TGTGCCAGCAGTGAACAGTGGCTAGCGGCGACCGGGGAGCTGTTTTTT	TRBV6-1	TRBJ2-2	NA	TRBD2
CASSRTWTEKETQYF	TGCGCCAGCAGCAGAACATGGACAGAAAAAGAGACCCAGTACTTC	TRBV4-3	TRBJ2-5	NA	NA